This TCR beta chain was obtained from a study of T cells in Graves' hyperthyroidism and ophthalmopathy. The study, taken as a whole, reports: Using 13 V-J features, a model discriminated ophthalmopathy from stable hyperthyroidism. Most clonotypes that expanded in the thyroid above 0.001 also showed up in blood.

This clonotype was seen many times. What it binds is unknown. Template material for amplifying TCR beta CDR3 regions consisted of RNA transcripts. During a first-round RT-PCR of the TCR CDR3, the HTBI primer set was used. One entry per CDR3 protein results from TCRdb running MiXCR on the multiplex PCR reads. The sample lists roughly 160,000 distinct CDR3 sequences; just under 9.5% were seen once. The authors obtained PBMCs from roughly 10 ml of fresh peripheral blood. The CDR3 spans 13 residues. Germline CDR1 is SQVTM and CDR2 is ANQGSEA. The ends lost 4 bases at V and 0 bases at J; junction bases unmatched: 2.

Sequenced sample: blood. The sequence was collected from a young woman with Graves' hyperthyroidism that later progressed to Graves' ophthalmopathy. V is TRBV29-1 and J is TRBJ1-1, with TRBD1 matching 7 bases. CDR3 sequence (DNA): TGCAGCGTTGGGACAGGTATGAACACTGAAGCTTTCTTT. Encoded protein: CSVGTGMNTEAFF.